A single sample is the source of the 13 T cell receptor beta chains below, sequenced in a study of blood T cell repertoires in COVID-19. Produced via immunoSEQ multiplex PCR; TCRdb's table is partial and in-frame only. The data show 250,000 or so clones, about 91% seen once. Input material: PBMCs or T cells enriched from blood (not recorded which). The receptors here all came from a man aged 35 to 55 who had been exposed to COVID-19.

The CDR3 DNA reads as TGTGCCAGCAGCTTTTTACTAGCGGATCTATCGAACACCGGGGAGCTGTTTTTT. It is translated as CASSFLLADLSNTGELFF. This chain connects TRBV7-2 to TRBJ2-2; TRBD2 aligns across 8 bases. In germline, CDR1 is SGHTA, CDR2 FQGNSA. V lost 3 bases and J lost 0; bases outside the gene matches: 9. The CDR3 spans 18 residues. Full variable domain (outside the CDR3, taken from reference TRBV7-2 and TRBJ2-2): GAGVSQSPSNKVTEKGKDVELRCDPISGHTALYWYRQSLGQGLEFLIYFQGNSAPDKSGLPSDRFSAERTGGSVSTLTIQRTQQEDSAVYLCASSFLLADLSNTGELFFGEGSRLTVL.

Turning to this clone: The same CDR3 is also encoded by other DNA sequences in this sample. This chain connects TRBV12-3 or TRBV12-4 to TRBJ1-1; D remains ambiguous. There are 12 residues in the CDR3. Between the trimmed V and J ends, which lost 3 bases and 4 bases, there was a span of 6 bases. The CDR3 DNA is TGTGCCAGCAGTTTGGGCCGCACTGAAGCTTTCTTT. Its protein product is CASSLGRTEAFF.

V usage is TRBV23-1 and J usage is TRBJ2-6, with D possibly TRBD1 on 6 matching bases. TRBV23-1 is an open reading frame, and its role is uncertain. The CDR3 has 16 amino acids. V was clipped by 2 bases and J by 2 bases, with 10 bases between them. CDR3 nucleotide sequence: TGCGCCAGCAGTCAACTCCACAGGGCTGGGGCCAACGTCCTGACTTTC. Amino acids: CASSQLHRAGANVLTF.

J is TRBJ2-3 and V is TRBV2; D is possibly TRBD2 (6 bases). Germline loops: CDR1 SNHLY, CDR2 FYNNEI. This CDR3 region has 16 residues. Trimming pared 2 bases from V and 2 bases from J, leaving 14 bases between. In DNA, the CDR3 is TGTGCCAGCAGTGAAACTAGCAGGGAATACACAGATACGCAGTATTTT. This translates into CASSETSREYTDTQYF.

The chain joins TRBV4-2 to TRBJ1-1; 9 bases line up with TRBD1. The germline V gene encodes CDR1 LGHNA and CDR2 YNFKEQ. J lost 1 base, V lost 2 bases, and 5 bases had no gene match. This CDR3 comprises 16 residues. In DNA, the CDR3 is TGTGCCAGCAGCCAATCCGGGACAGGGTCGAACACTGAAGCTTTCTTT. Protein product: CASSQSGTGSNTEAFF.

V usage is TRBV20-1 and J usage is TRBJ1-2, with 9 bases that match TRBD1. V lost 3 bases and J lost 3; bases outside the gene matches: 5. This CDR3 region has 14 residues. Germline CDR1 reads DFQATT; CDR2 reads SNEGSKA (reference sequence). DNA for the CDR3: TGCAGTGCTAGTAGGGACAGGGTGGACTATGGCTACACCTTC. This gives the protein CSASRDRVDYGYTF.

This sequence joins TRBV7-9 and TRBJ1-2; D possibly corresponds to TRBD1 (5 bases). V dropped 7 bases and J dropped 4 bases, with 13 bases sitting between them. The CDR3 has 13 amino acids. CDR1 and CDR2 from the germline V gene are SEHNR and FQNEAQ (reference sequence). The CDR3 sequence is CASTTAGSYGYTF. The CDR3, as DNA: TGTGCCAGCACCACGGCAGGGTCCTATGGCTACACCTTC.

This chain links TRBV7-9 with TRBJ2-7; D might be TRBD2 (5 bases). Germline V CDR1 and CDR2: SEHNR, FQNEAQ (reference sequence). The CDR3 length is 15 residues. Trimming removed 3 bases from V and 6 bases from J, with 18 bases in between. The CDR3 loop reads CASSFLDPEEGEQYF. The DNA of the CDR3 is TGTGCCAGCAGCTTCTTGGACCCCGAAGAGGGCGAGCAGTACTTC.

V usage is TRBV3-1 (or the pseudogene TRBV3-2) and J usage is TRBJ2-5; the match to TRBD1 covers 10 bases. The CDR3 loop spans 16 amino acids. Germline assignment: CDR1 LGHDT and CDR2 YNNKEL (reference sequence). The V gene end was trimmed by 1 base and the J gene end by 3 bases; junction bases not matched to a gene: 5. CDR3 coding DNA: TGTGCCAGCAGCCAAGGACAGGGGGCGATCAAAGAGACCCAGTACTTC. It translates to CASSQGQGAIKETQYF.

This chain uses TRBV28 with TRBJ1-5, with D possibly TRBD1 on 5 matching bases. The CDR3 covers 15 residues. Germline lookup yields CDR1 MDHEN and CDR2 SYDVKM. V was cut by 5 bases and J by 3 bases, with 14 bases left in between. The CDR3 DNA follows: TGTGCCAGCAGTCCACCCCGGGGGGACAATCAGCCCCAGCATTTT. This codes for CASSPPRGDNQPQHF.

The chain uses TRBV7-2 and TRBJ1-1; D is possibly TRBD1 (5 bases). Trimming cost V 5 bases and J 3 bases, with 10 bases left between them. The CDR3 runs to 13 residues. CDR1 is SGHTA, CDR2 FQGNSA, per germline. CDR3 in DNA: TGTGCCAGCAGCCCTGGACAAGACACTGAAGCTTTCTTT. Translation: CASSPGQDTEAFF.

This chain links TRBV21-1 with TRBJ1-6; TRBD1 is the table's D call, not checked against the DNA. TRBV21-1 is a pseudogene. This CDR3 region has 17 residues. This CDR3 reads CASSRRVTGLGNSPLHF. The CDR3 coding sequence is TGTGCCAGCAGCCGACGCGTGACAGGGCTTGGTAATTCACCCCTCCACTTT.

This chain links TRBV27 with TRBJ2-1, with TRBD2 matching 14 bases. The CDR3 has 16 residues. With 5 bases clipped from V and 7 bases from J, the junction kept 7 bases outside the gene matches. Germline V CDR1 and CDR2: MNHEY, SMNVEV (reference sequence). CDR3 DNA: TGTGCCAGCAGTCAATTGGGACTAGCGGGAGATAATGAGCAGTTCTTC. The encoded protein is CASSQLGLAGDNEQFF.